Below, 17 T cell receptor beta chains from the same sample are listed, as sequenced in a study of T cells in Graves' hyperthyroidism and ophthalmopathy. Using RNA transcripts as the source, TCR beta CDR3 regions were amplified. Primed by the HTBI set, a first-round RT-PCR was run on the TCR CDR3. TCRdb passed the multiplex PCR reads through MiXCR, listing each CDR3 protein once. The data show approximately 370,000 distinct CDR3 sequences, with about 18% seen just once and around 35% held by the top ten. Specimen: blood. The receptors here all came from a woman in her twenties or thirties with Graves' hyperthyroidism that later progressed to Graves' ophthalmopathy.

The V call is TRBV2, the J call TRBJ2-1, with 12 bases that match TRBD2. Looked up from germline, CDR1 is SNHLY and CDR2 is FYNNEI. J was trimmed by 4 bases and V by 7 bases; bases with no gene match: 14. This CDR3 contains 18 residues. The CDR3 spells CASTGTSGLPPIYNEQFF. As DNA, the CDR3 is TGTGCCAGCACCGGGACTAGCGGGTTACCGCCAATTTACAATGAGCAGTTCTTC.

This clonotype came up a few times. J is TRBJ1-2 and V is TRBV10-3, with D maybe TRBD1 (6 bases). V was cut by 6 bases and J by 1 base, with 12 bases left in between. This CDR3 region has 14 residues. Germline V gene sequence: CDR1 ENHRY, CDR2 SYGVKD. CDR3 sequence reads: CAISRDNLNYGYTF. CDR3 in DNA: TGTGCCATCAGCCGGGACAATCTTAACTATGGCTACACCTTC.

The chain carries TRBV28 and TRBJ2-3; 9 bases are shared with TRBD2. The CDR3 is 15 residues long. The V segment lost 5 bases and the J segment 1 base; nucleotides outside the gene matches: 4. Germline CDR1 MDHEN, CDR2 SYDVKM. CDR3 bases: TGTGCCAGCAGTACGGCTAGCGGGGGCACAGATACGCAGTATTTT. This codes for CASSTASGGTDTQYF. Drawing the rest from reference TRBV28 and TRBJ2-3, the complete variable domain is DVKVTQSSRYLVKRTGEKVFLECVQDMDHENMFWYRQDPGLGLRLIYFSYDVKMKEKGDIPEGYSVSREKKERFSLILESASTNQTSMYLCASSTASGGTDTQYFGPGTRLTVL.

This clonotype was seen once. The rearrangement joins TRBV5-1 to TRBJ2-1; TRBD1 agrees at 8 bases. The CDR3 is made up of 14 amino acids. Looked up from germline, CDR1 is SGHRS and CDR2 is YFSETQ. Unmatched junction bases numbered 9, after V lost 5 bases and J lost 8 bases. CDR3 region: CASRWTGYIDEQFF. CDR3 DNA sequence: TGCGCCAGCAGGTGGACAGGGTATATCGATGAGCAGTTCTTC.

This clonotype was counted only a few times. CDR3: CASSQFRDKETQYF. As DNA, the CDR3 is TGCGCCAGCAGCCAGTTCCGGGACAAGGAGACCCAGTACTTC. This chain joins TRBV4-1 and TRBJ2-5; possible D gene TRBD1, 6 bases. Per germline, CDR1 MGHRA and CDR2 YSYEKL. The CDR3 is made up of 14 amino acids. Trimming cost V 3 bases and J 5 bases, with 13 bases left between them.

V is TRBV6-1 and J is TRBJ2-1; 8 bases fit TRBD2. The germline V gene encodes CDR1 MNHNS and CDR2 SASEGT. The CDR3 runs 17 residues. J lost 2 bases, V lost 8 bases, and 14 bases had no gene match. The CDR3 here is CASGTPSGGRPYNEQFF. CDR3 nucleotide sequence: TGTGCCAGCGGCACCCCGAGCGGGGGTCGCCCCTACAATGAGCAGTTCTTC.

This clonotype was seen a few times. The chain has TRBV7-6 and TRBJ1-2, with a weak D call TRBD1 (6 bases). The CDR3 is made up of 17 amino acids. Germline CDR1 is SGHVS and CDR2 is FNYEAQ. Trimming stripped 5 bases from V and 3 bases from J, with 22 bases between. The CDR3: CASSPQITRGGDYGYTF. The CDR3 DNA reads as TGTGCCAGCAGCCCTCAAATCACCAGGGGAGGCGACTATGGCTACACCTTC.

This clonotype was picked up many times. The CDR3 spells CSGRDRYDEQYF. Here the CDR3 DNA reads TGCAGCGGGCGGGACAGGTATGACGAGCAGTACTTC. The chain joins TRBV29-1 to TRBJ2-7, with 8 bases identical to TRBD1. The CDR3 runs 12 residues. Germline loops: CDR1 SQVTM, CDR2 ANQGSEA. V was pared by 7 bases and J by 5 bases, with 7 bases of the junction left unmatched.

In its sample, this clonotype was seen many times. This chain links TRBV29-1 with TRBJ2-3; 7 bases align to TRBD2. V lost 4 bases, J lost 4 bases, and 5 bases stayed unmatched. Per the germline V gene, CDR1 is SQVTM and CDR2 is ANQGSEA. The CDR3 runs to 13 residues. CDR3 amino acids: CSVVGGRADTQYF. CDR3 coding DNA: TGCAGCGTTGTGGGGGGGAGGGCAGATACGCAGTATTTT.

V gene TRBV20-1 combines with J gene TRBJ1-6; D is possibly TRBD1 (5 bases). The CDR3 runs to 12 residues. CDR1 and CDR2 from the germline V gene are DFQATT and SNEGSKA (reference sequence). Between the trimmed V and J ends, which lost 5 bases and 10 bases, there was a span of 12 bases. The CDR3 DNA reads TGCAGTGCTCCGGACGGGGACTCACCCCTCCACTTT. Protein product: CSAPDGDSPLHF.

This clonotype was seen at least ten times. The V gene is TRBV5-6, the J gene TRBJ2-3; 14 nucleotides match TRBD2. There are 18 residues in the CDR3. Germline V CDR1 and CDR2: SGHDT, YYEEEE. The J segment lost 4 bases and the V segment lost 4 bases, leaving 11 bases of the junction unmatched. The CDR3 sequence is CASSLEGLAGDGPDTQYF. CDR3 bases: TGTGCCAGCAGCCTGGAGGGACTAGCGGGAGACGGTCCAGATACGCAGTATTTT.

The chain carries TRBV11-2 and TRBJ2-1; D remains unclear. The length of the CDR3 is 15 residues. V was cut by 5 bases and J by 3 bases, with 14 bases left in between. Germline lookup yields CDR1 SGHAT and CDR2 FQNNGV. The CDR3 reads CASSPYLDNYNEQFF. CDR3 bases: TGTGCCAGCAGCCCATACCTAGACAACTACAATGAGCAGTTCTTC.

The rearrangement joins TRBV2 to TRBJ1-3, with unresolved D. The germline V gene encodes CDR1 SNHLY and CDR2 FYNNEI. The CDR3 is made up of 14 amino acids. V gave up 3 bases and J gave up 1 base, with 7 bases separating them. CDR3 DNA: TGTGCCAGCAGTGACCCGGAGTCTGGAAACACCATATATTTT. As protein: CASSDPESGNTIYF.

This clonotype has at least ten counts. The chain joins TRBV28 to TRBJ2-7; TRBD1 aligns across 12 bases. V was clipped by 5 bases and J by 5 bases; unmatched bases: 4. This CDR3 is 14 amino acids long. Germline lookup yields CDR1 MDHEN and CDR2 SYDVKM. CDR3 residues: CASSTGTGGDEQYF. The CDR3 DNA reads TGTGCCAGCAGTACCGGGACAGGGGGCGACGAGCAGTACTTC.

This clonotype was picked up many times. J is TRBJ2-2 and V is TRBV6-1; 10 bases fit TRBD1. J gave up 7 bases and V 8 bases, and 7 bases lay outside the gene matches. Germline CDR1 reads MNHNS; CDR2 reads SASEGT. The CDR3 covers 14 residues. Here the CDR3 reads CASGGTGVYGELFF. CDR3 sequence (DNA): TGTGCCAGCGGAGGGACAGGGGTATACGGGGAGCTGTTTTTT.

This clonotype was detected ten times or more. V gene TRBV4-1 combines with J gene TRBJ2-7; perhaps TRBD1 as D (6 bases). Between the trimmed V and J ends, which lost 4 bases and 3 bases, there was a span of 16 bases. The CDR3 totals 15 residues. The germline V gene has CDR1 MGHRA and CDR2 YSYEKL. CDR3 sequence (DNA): TGCGCCAGCAGCCTAACCGAACAGGGCAACTACGAGCAGTACTTC. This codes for CASSLTEQGNYEQYF.

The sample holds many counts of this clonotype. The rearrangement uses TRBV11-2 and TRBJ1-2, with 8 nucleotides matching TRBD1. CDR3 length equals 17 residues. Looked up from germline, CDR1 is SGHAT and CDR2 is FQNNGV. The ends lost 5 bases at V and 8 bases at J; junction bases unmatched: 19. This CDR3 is CASSGWTGTHYGRGYTF. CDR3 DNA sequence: TGTGCCAGCAGCGGCTGGACAGGGACACATTATGGCCGCGGCTACACCTTC. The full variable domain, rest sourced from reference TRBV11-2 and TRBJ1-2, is EAGVAQSPRYKIIEKRQSVAFWCNPISGHATLYWYQQILGQGPKLLIQFQNNGVVDDSQLPKDRFSAERLKGVDSTLKIQPAKLEDSAVYLCASSGWTGTHYGRGYTFGSGTRLTVV.